These 28 T cell receptor beta chains originate from one sample sequenced in a study of cytomegalovirus exposure and HLA in healthy donors. This PCR relied on a set of 60 Vbeta primers and 13 Jbeta primers. The table came from immunoSEQ multiplex PCR; TCRdb's copy has only in-frame clones and leaves some out. The data contain approximately 120,000 clones, roughly 80% of them singletons. Sequences were obtained from PBMCs. The receptors shown here come from a man younger than 30 in good health and CMV-seropositive.

Here the CDR3 DNA reads TGTGCCAGCACCACCGACAGGGCTAACTATGGCTACACCTTC. Encoded protein: CASTTDRANYGYTF. V and J are TRBV5-6 and TRBJ1-2; TRBD1 aligns across 7 bases. This CDR3 has 14 residues. The ends lost 6 bases at V and 0 bases at J; junction bases unmatched: 5. Germline V gene sequence: CDR1 SGHDT, CDR2 YYEEEE. Full variable domain (remainder filled in from reference TRBV5-6 and TRBJ1-2): DAGVTQSPTHLIKTRGQQVTLRCSPKSGHDTVSWYQQALGQGPQFIFQYYEEEERQRGNFPDRFSGHQFPNYSSELNVNALLLGDSALYLCASTTDRANYGYTFGSGTRLTVV.

This rearrangement joins TRBV5-1 to TRBJ1-4, with a tentative D call TRBD1 (5 bases). The length of the CDR3 is 17 residues. Per germline, CDR1 SGHRS and CDR2 YFSETQ. V was pared by 2 bases and J by 2 bases, with 16 bases between. The CDR3: CASSFVVGDGTNEKLFF. In DNA form, the CDR3 reads TGCGCCAGCAGCTTCGTCGTAGGGGATGGGACTAATGAAAAACTGTTTTTT. The variable domain in full, with the rest retrieved from reference TRBV5-1 and TRBJ1-4, is KAGVTQTPRYLIKTRGQQVTLSCSPISGHRSVSWYQQTPGQGLQFLFEYFSETQRNKGNFPGRFSGRQFSNSRSEMNVSTLELGDSALYLCASSFVVGDGTNEKLFFGSGTQLSVL.

This clone was picked up a small number of times. The chain joins TRBV6-1 to TRBJ2-7; weak D call: TRBD1 (6 bases). The CDR3 extends over 14 amino acids. The germline V gene has CDR1 MNHNS and CDR2 SASEGT. V lost 3 bases to trimming and J lost 2 bases, with 11 bases between them. CDR3 protein: CASSDDRPTYEQYF. CDR3 bases: TGTGCCAGCAGTGATGACAGGCCCACCTACGAGCAGTACTTC.

V gene TRBV6-1 combines with J gene TRBJ1-1; 8 bases are shared with TRBD1. The CDR3 consists of 13 residues. The germline V gene has CDR1 MNHNS and CDR2 SASEGT. After removal of 7 bases from V and 7 bases from J, the junction contained 8 bases not matched to a gene. The CDR3: CASNRGGPIEAFF. The CDR3 DNA sequence: TGTGCCAGCAACAGGGGGGGCCCAATTGAAGCTTTCTTT.

This clone was seen only a few times. The rearrangement uses TRBV2 and TRBJ2-1, with D unclear. This CDR3 spans 11 amino acids. V was cut by 4 bases and J by 9 bases, with 7 bases left in between. Germline assignment: CDR1 SNHLY and CDR2 FYNNEI. The CDR3, as DNA: TGTGCCAGCAGTGTCCTGAGTGAGCAGTTCTTC. Translating it yields CASSVLSEQFF.

The rearrangement uses TRBV5-1 and TRBJ1-1; 7 bases line up with TRBD1. The germline V gene has CDR1 SGHRS and CDR2 YFSETQ. The junction had 11 bases not matched to a gene; V was cut back by 4 bases and J by 2 bases. The CDR3 length is 16 residues. For the CDR3, the DNA is TGCGCCAGCAGCAGAACCGGGACAGAGCATAACACTGAAGCTTTCTTT. Its protein product is CASSRTGTEHNTEAFF. Filled out from reference TRBV5-1 and TRBJ1-1, the complete variable domain reads KAGVTQTPRYLIKTRGQQVTLSCSPISGHRSVSWYQQTPGQGLQFLFEYFSETQRNKGNFPGRFSGRQFSNSRSEMNVSTLELGDSALYLCASSRTGTEHNTEAFFGQGTRLTVV.

The chain recombines TRBV5-6 with TRBJ2-7; TRBD2 matches at 15 bases. The V segment lost 4 bases and the J segment 2 bases; nucleotides outside the gene matches: 10. The germline gives CDR1 SGHDT, CDR2 YYEEEE. The CDR3 runs 18 residues. CDR3 coding DNA: TGTGCCAGCAGCCTCGGGACTAGCGGGGGGCCCTCCCCCTACGAGCAGTACTTC. Its protein product is CASSLGTSGGPSPYEQYF.

CDR3 sequence: CASSSRGGPYNEQFF. CDR3 coding DNA: TGTGCCAGTAGTTCGCGGGGGGGCCCCTACAATGAGCAGTTCTTC. J is TRBJ2-1 and V is TRBV19, with 9 bases identical to TRBD2. The V and J ends lost 5 bases and 2 bases, in that order; junction bases with no gene match: 4. Germline values: CDR1 LNHDA, CDR2 SQIVND (reference sequence). This CDR3 is 15 amino acids long.

The J gene is TRBJ1-1, the V gene TRBV10-3; TRBD1 matches at 8 bases. V was pared by 11 bases and J by 4 bases, with 21 bases of the junction left unmatched. Per germline, CDR1 ENHRY and CDR2 SYGVKD. CDR3 length equals 17 residues. Written as DNA, the CDR3 is TGTGCCGTGGGACCGGACAGGGAACGGTCCGGGGCCACTGAAGCTTTCTTT. Translating gives CAVGPDRERSGATEAFF.

The V and J genes are TRBV4-2 and TRBJ2-7; D is perhaps TRBD1 (6 bases). CDR1 is LGHNA and CDR2 is YNFKEQ in the germline V gene. Trimming took off 1 base at V and 6 bases at J, with 7 bases between the two ends. The CDR3 has 12 amino acids. The CDR3 here is CASSQVGGEQYF. The CDR3, as DNA: TGTGCCAGCAGCCAAGTAGGGGGCGAGCAGTACTTC.

The chain carries TRBV18 and TRBJ1-2, with TRBD1 as a possible D gene (5 bases). Germline V gene sequence: CDR1 KGHSH, CDR2 LQKENI. Trimming shortened V by 3 bases and J by 8 bases, and 16 bases separated the two germline ends. The CDR3 contains 14 residues. CDR3 sequence (DNA): TGTGCCAGCTCACCCGGGGGGTCGGTGGAAGGCTACACCTTC. It specifies CASSPGGSVEGYTF.

In this sample, this clone turned up a few times. The chain is built from TRBV7-2 and TRBJ1-1; tentative D call: TRBD1 (6 bases). CDR3 size: 15 residues. The V gene lost 2 bases and the J gene lost 3 bases, with 13 bases spanning the gap. Germline V gene sequence: CDR1 SGHTA, CDR2 FQGNSA. The CDR3 spells CASSLFRGGDTEAFF. The CDR3 DNA follows: TGTGCCAGCAGCTTATTCAGGGGAGGGGACACTGAAGCTTTCTTT.

This clone was seen more than once but under ten times. V is TRBV2 and J is TRBJ2-2, with 9 bases lining up with TRBD1. V lost 8 bases to trimming and J lost 6 bases; unmatched junction nucleotides: 7. The CDR3 length is 14 residues. Per the germline V gene, CDR1 is SNHLY and CDR2 is FYNNEI. CDR3 bases: TGTGCCAGCCGAAGAAGGGACAGGGCCGGGGAGCTGTTTTTT. Protein sequence: CASRRRDRAGELFF.

J is TRBJ1-5 and V is TRBV2; D ambiguous. V was shortened by 4 bases and J by 0 bases, with 7 bases between the two germline ends. Germline-derived CDR1 and CDR2 are SNHLY and FYNNEI. The CDR3 is made up of 14 amino acids. The CDR3 loop is CASSVSGSNQPQHF. CDR3 sequence (DNA): TGTGCCAGCAGTGTTTCAGGTAGCAATCAGCCCCAGCATTTT.

V is TRBV10-2 and J is TRBJ1-2, with D maybe TRBD1 (5 bases). Germline V CDR1 and CDR2: WSHSY, SAAADI. The length of the CDR3 is 13 residues. Trimming took 5 bases from V and 3 from J, leaving 10 bases between them. The CDR3 nucleotides are TGCGCCAGCAGTCCCGGGACTGACTATGGCTACACCTTC. Encoded protein: CASSPGTDYGYTF.

This clone is a singleton in its sample. J is TRBJ2-6 and V is TRBV6-4; possibly TRBD1 for D (5 bases). With 6 bases removed from V and 1 base from J, the gap between germline ends came to 7 bases. Germline CDR1 and CDR2: MRHNA and SNTAGT. The CDR3 extends over 14 amino acids. Here the CDR3 reads CASSRVSGANVLTF. The CDR3 coding sequence is TGTGCCAGCAGCAGGGTATCTGGGGCCAACGTCCTGACTTTC.

In regard to this clone: At one boundary the junction diverges from the germline segment, which might be a read error. The CDR3 DNA sequence: TGCAGCGTAATACTGTGGGGGGGCAACGTCCTGACTTTC. Protein product: CSVILWGGNVLTF. This chain uses TRBV29-1 with TRBJ2-6; 7 bases align to TRBD2. This CDR3 has 13 residues. Germline V CDR1 and CDR2: SQVTM, ANQGSEA.

The count of this clone is one. The rearrangement uses TRBV6-1 and TRBJ2-7, with 7 bases aligning to TRBD1. Germline V CDR1 and CDR2: MNHNS, SASEGT. With V trimmed by 4 bases and J by 3 bases, 21 bases remained unmatched. The CDR3 is made up of 19 amino acids. The chain's CDR3 is CASSATWDRSSGRFYEQYF. DNA of the CDR3: TGTGCCAGCAGTGCGACCTGGGACAGATCCTCTGGGCGTTTCTACGAGCAGTACTTC.

In this sample, this clone turned up a few times. V is TRBV15 and J is TRBJ1-6; 10 bases map to TRBD1. Germline-derived CDR1 and CDR2 are LNHNV and YYDKDF (reference sequence). This CDR3 spans 15 amino acids. V was pared by 5 bases and J by 9 bases, with 7 bases of the junction left unmatched. The CDR3 region is CATSATRDRGSPLHF. CDR3 in DNA: TGTGCCACCAGCGCCACGCGGGACAGGGGTTCACCCCTCCACTTT. Full variable domain (missing parts from reference TRBV15 and TRBJ1-6): DAMVIQNPRYQVTQFGKPVTLSCSQTLNHNVMYWYQQKSSQAPKLLFHYYDKDFNNEADTPDNFQSRRPNTSFCFLDIRSPGLGDTAMYLCATSATRDRGSPLHFGNGTRLTVT.

CDR3 residues: CASSLNLAYGYTF. For the CDR3, the DNA is TGTGCCAGCAGCTTGAATTTGGCTTATGGCTACACCTTC. V and J are TRBV5-5 and TRBJ1-2; D unresolved. Germline V gives CDR1 SGHKS, CDR2 YYEKEE (reference sequence). V was cut by 1 base and J by 5 bases, with 9 bases left in between. CDR3 length: 13 amino acids.

V usage is TRBV25-1 and J usage is TRBJ2-7; perhaps TRBD1 as D (6 bases). The germline V gene encodes CDR1 MGHDK and CDR2 SYGVNS. Trimming removed 8 bases from V and 2 bases from J, with 16 bases in between. There are 14 residues in the CDR3. The CDR3 region has the DNA TGTGCCAGCGGGCCGCGACAGGCCGCCTACGAGCAGTACTTC. Residues: CASGPRQAAYEQYF.

This chain connects TRBV27 to TRBJ2-6; D is undetermined. The CDR3 runs to 15 residues. Germline CDR1 MNHEY, CDR2 SMNVEV (reference sequence). V lost 3 bases and J 0 bases, leaving 6 bases between the germline ends. The CDR3 DNA reads as TGTGCCAGCAGTTTGGTCGGCTCTGGGGCCAACGTCCTGACTTTC. This codes for CASSLVGSGANVLTF.

This clone has at least ten counts. The CDR3 is CASSNRGSEAFF. The CDR3 DNA follows: TGTGCCAGCAGCAACAGGGGGAGTGAAGCTTTCTTT. The chain couples TRBV5-8 to TRBJ1-1, with 8 bases fitting TRBD1. Trimming at V came to 4 bases and at J to 7 bases, leaving 3 bases not matched to a gene. The CDR3 sequence is 12 residues long. The V gene's germline CDR1 is SGHTS and CDR2 YDEGEE.

The chain's CDR3 is CASRPGQGLSGELFF. As DNA, the CDR3 is TGTGCCAGCAGACCGGGACAGGGACTTTCCGGGGAGCTGTTTTTT. The chain combines TRBV5-6 with TRBJ2-2, with 9 bases fitting TRBD1. Germline CDR1 reads SGHDT; CDR2 reads YYEEEE. The V gene end was trimmed by 5 bases and the J gene end by 6 bases; junction bases not matched to a gene: 8. This CDR3 is built from 15 residues. Full variable domain (outside the CDR3, taken from reference TRBV5-6 and TRBJ2-2): DAGVTQSPTHLIKTRGQQVTLRCSPKSGHDTVSWYQQALGQGPQFIFQYYEEEERQRGNFPDRFSGHQFPNYSSELNVNALLLGDSALYLCASRPGQGLSGELFFGEGSRLTVL.

This clone was seen a single time. The chain carries TRBV7-9 and TRBJ1-2, with D tentatively TRBD1 (6 bases). V lost 5 bases and J lost 3, with 13 bases in between. This CDR3 spans 14 amino acids. Looked up from germline, CDR1 is SEHNR and CDR2 is FQNEAQ (reference sequence). The CDR3 reads CASSPQGIDYGYTF. The CDR3 nucleotides are TGTGCCAGCAGCCCGCAGGGGATTGACTATGGCTACACCTTC.

The chain recombines TRBV4-3 with TRBJ2-7, with D possibly TRBD1 on 6 matching bases. Per the germline V gene, CDR1 is LGHNA and CDR2 is YSLEER. The CDR3 has 16 residues. The germline V and J ends were trimmed by 1 base and 2 bases, with 15 bases remaining between them. CDR3 sequence (DNA): TGCGCCAGCAGCCAAGTCGCAGGGGTTCCGACCTACGAGCAGTACTTC. Protein: CASSQVAGVPTYEQYF.

CDR3 amino acids: CASRTPELDTQYF. The CDR3 DNA reads as TGTGCCAGCAGAACCCCCGAGTTGGATACGCAGTATTTT. The chain has TRBV6-1 and TRBJ2-3; D not certain. Germline CDR1 reads MNHNS; CDR2 reads SASEGT. Between the trimmed V and J ends, which lost 6 bases and 6 bases, there was a span of 13 bases. The CDR3 sequence is 13 residues long.

The chain is built from TRBV9 and TRBJ1-3, with D maybe TRBD1 (5 bases). Trimming stripped 4 bases from V and 0 bases from J, with 23 bases between. The CDR3 runs to 19 residues. Germline V gene lookup returns CDR1 SGDLS and CDR2 YYNGEE. CDR3 coding DNA: TGTGCCAGCAGCCCAAGAGGGGTTATTGGAGGGATCTCTGGAAACACCATATATTTT. Translation: CASSPRGVIGGISGNTIYF.